The 25 T cell receptor beta chains in this list originate from one sample, sequenced in a study of cytomegalovirus exposure and HLA in healthy donors. Researchers ran the PCR with 60 Vbeta and 13 Jbeta primers. The method was immunoSEQ multiplex PCR; TCRdb's version includes in-frame clones alone and lacks a portion of them. This table holds about 160,000 clones, about 85% found once. The specimen sequenced was PBMCs. These receptors came from a boy aged 2 to 9 in good health and CMV-seronegative.

The gene calls are TRBV7-8 and TRBJ2-1; 10 nucleotides agree with TRBD2. This CDR3 has 20 residues. The junction had 20 bases not matched to a gene; V was cut back by 5 bases and J by 4 bases. Germline values: CDR1 SGHVS, CDR2 FQNEAQ. The CDR3 DNA follows: TGTGCCAGCAGCCCCGCGGCAGGACTAGCGGCTAGAGGGTGGTACAATGAGCAGTTCTTC. Amino acids: CASSPAAGLAARGWYNEQFF.

This clone was picked up one time. The junction and the germline gene differ at one end; a read error may be behind it. The CDR3: CASGESYQPQHF. DNA for the CDR3: TGTGCCAGCGGTGAGAGTTATCAGCCCCAGCATTTT. The genes are TRBV25-1 and TRBJ1-5; D not resolved. Germline assignment: CDR1 MGHDK and CDR2 SYGVNS. The CDR3 has 12 residues.

The gene calls are TRBV19 and TRBJ2-3, with TRBD1 matching over 9 bases. The CDR3 extends over 14 amino acids. The V gene's germline CDR1 is LNHDA and CDR2 SQIVND (reference sequence). V was pared by 5 bases and J by 2 bases, with 2 bases of the junction left unmatched. The chain's CDR3 is CASSWDRVTDTQYF. The CDR3 DNA reads as TGTGCCAGTAGTTGGGACAGGGTCACAGATACGCAGTATTTT.

The chain has TRBV28 and TRBJ1-5; TRBD1 matches 9 bases. Germline lookup yields CDR1 MDHEN and CDR2 SYDVKM. CDR3 length: 14 amino acids. The V segment lost 7 bases and the J segment 6 bases; nucleotides outside the gene matches: 7. As DNA, the CDR3 is TGTGCCAGCATTGGACAGGGGACGGGTCAGCCCCAGCATTTT. This encodes CASIGQGTGQPQHF.

V and J are TRBV6-5 and TRBJ2-1; 8 bases are a match to TRBD2. The CDR3 has 14 amino acids. The trim removed 5 bases at V and 6 bases at J, leaving 6 bases unmatched. Germline loops: CDR1 MNHEY, CDR2 SVGAGI. The CDR3 sequence: CASSHQSGSNEQFF. CDR3 DNA: TGTGCCAGCAGTCACCAAAGCGGGAGCAATGAGCAGTTCTTC.

The chain employs TRBV28 and TRBJ1-2; 8 bases line up with TRBD1. The germline gives CDR1 MDHEN, CDR2 SYDVKM. V was clipped by 6 bases and J by 8 bases; unmatched bases: 14. The CDR3 length is 15 residues. For the CDR3, the DNA is TGTGCCAGCAGACTCCTCGACAGGGGCGTTGGAGGCTACACCTTC. Protein: CASRLLDRGVGGYTF.

The chain joins TRBV9 to TRBJ2-1, with 13 bases identical to TRBD2. V shed 0 bases and J 6 bases; nucleotides not matched to a gene: 6. Germline assignment: CDR1 SGDLS and CDR2 YYNGEE. This CDR3 is 17 amino acids long. The CDR3 reads CASSVATSGGAGNEQFF. CDR3 coding DNA: TGTGCCAGCAGCGTAGCTACTAGCGGGGGGGCCGGCAATGAGCAGTTCTTC.

The rearrangement links TRBV2 to TRBJ2-1, with 10 nucleotides matching TRBD2. CDR3 length: 14 residues. V gave up 8 bases and J gave up 4 bases; unmatched junction bases: 5. Germline V gene lookup returns CDR1 SNHLY and CDR2 FYNNEI. This CDR3 is CASLTSGAYNEQFF. The CDR3 nucleotides read TGTGCCAGCCTTACTAGCGGGGCTTACAATGAGCAGTTCTTC.

This clone was recorded a few times. V gene TRBV21-1 combines with J gene TRBJ1-2; the table gives TRBD1 as D, unverified against the DNA. TRBV21-1 is a known pseudogene. This CDR3 comprises 15 residues. The CDR3 DNA follows: TGTGCCAGCAGCCGTGAGACAGGGGGGTTAGGTGGCTACACCTTC. Residues: CASSRETGGLGGYTF.

As DNA, the CDR3 is TGTGCCAGCAGTTTAACCGTCCCCCAGGGAACTGGAAACACCATATATTTT. This gives the protein CASSLTVPQGTGNTIYF. The chain is built from TRBV27 and TRBJ1-3, with a possible D match to TRBD1 (5 bases). The germline gives CDR1 MNHEY, CDR2 SMNVEV (reference sequence). V lost 2 bases, J lost 2 bases, and 16 bases lay in between. There are 17 residues in the CDR3.

This clone was detected once. The DNA of the CDR3 is TGTGCCAGCAGTGAAGCGGAGACAGGGGATGGCTACACCTTC. Translation gives CASSEAETGDGYTF. This chain uses TRBV6-1 with TRBJ1-2; 8 bases agree with TRBD1. Germline loops: CDR1 MNHNS, CDR2 SASEGT. J was trimmed by 6 bases and V by 0 bases; bases with no gene match: 3. The CDR3 covers 14 residues.

This clone was found once. This sequence joins TRBV18 and TRBJ1-5; 10 nucleotides line up with TRBD1. The germline V gene has CDR1 KGHSH and CDR2 LQKENI. V lost 4 bases, J lost 4 bases, and 4 bases stayed unmatched. CDR3 length equals 15 residues. As DNA, the CDR3 is TGTGCCAGCTCACTTGGGACAGGGGAGAATCAGCCCCAGCATTTT. Translated: CASSLGTGENQPQHF.

This chain joins TRBV14 and TRBJ2-4; tentatively, D is TRBD2 (6 bases). V gave up 4 bases and J gave up 1 base, with 14 bases separating them. Germline assignment: CDR1 SGHDN and CDR2 FVKESK. CDR3 length: 16 residues. DNA of the CDR3: TGTGCCAGCAGCCCGGCCGGAGGGCCGGCCAAAAACATTCAGTACTTC. Protein product: CASSPAGGPAKNIQYF.

This clone was observed once. The chain links TRBV9 to TRBJ2-5; D not resolved. The germline gives CDR1 SGDLS, CDR2 YYNGEE. The CDR3 totals 12 residues. V lost 2 bases, J lost 5 bases, and 7 bases lay in between. CDR3 protein: CASSVSSETQYF. CDR3 DNA: TGTGCCAGCAGCGTGTCCTCGGAGACCCAGTACTTC.

This rearrangement joins TRBV27 to TRBJ1-1, with D perhaps TRBD1 (6 bases). Germline V gives CDR1 MNHEY, CDR2 SMNVEV (reference sequence). The ends were cut back, 0 bases at V and 3 bases at J, with 11 bases in the middle. The CDR3 sequence is 15 residues long. The chain's CDR3 is CASSLSLQGHTEAFF. CDR3 in DNA: TGTGCCAGCAGTTTATCGTTACAGGGCCACACTGAAGCTTTCTTT.

This clone was counted between two and nine times. V and J are TRBV27 and TRBJ2-7; 7 bases align to TRBD2. The CDR3 length is 14 residues. V gave up 0 bases and J gave up 2 bases; unmatched junction bases: 1. Germline CDR1 MNHEY, CDR2 SMNVEV (reference sequence). The CDR3 DNA follows: TGTGCCAGCAGTTTATCCGGGGGGACCTACGAGCAGTACTTC. Its protein is CASSLSGGTYEQYF.

The chain combines TRBV28 with TRBJ2-1; no firm D call. Germline V gene data show CDR1 as MDHEN and CDR2 as SYDVKM. The CDR3 runs 13 residues. V lost 3 bases to trimming and J lost 7 bases, with 10 bases between them. This chain's CDR3 is CASSFTGLNEQFF. The CDR3, as DNA: TGTGCCAGCAGTTTCACTGGGCTAAATGAGCAGTTCTTC.

This chain joins TRBV4-2 and TRBJ1-3; TRBD1 aligns across 9 bases. The junction had 1 base not matched to a gene; V was cut back by 4 bases and J by 0 bases. The CDR3 extends over 15 amino acids. Germline assignment: CDR1 LGHNA and CDR2 YNFKEQ. The CDR3 reads CASSRGQGSGNTIYF. CDR3 nucleotide sequence: TGTGCCAGCAGCCGGGGACAGGGCTCTGGAAACACCATATATTTT.

There are a few counts of this clone. The chain links TRBV2 to TRBJ2-1, with 10 positions matching TRBD2. With 9 bases clipped from V and 5 bases from J, the junction kept 4 bases outside the gene matches. CDR1 and CDR2 from the germline V gene are SNHLY and FYNNEI. The CDR3 runs to 13 residues. The CDR3 sequence: CASFGLADNEQFF. Written as DNA, the CDR3 is TGTGCCAGTTTCGGACTAGCGGACAATGAGCAGTTCTTC.

The chain uses TRBV10-2 and TRBJ2-1; 7 bases agree with TRBD2. The CDR3 covers 11 residues. After removal of 8 bases from V and 7 bases from J, the junction contained 2 bases not matched to a gene. Looked up from germline, CDR1 is WSHSY and CDR2 is SAAADI. The CDR3: CASVGGNEQFF. CDR3 sequence (DNA): TGCGCCAGCGTGGGGGGGAATGAGCAGTTCTTC.

This clone was seen a single time. The chain is built from TRBV28 and TRBJ2-1; possible D gene TRBD2, 5 bases. Trimming pared 2 bases from V and 10 bases from J, leaving 18 bases between. CDR1 and CDR2 (germline): MDHEN, SYDVKM. CDR3 length equals 15 residues. The CDR3 coding sequence is TGTGCCAGCAGTTTAGTTCAGGACTCCCCCATGGAGCAGTTCTTC. Protein product: CASSLVQDSPMEQFF.

The V and J genes are TRBV28 and TRBJ2-3; TRBD1 is a possible D gene (6 bases). V was cut by 3 bases and J by 3 bases, with 13 bases left in between. CDR1 and CDR2 (germline): MDHEN, SYDVKM. CDR3 length: 15 amino acids. Here the CDR3 reads CASSFPQGGTDTQYF. The CDR3 DNA reads TGTGCCAGCAGTTTCCCACAGGGCGGGACAGATACGCAGTATTTT.

This sequence joins TRBV11-1 and TRBJ2-5; 12 bases line up with TRBD2. The J call may be in error: the DNA end matches TRBJ2-7 better. This CDR3 contains 14 residues. Germline CDR1 and CDR2: SGHAT and FQDESV (reference sequence). In DNA form, the CDR3 reads TGTGCCAGCAGCACGACTAGCGGGAGTTACGAGCAGTACTTC. Translation: CASSTTSGSYEQYF.

The chain combines TRBV28 with TRBJ2-1; 9 nucleotides line up with TRBD2. There are 15 residues in the CDR3. J gave up 8 bases and V 2 bases, and 7 bases lay outside the gene matches. Germline lookup yields CDR1 MDHEN and CDR2 SYDVKM. CDR3 amino acids: CASSLRLAGLDEQFF. CDR3 in DNA: TGTGCCAGCAGTTTAAGGCTAGCGGGATTGGATGAGCAGTTCTTC.

J is TRBJ2-1 and V is TRBV5-1; 9 bases are shared with TRBD1. Trimming took 1 base from V and 3 from J; bases not matched to a gene: 17. The germline V gene has CDR1 SGHRS and CDR2 YFSETQ. The CDR3 spans 20 residues. CDR3 nucleotide sequence: TGCGCCAGCAGCTTGTATCCTGAGAGAACCGGGACAGGGAGCTACAATGAGCAGTTCTTC. This codes for CASSLYPERTGTGSYNEQFF. The whole variable domain, filled in from reference TRBV5-1 and TRBJ2-1, reads KAGVTQTPRYLIKTRGQQVTLSCSPISGHRSVSWYQQTPGQGLQFLFEYFSETQRNKGNFPGRFSGRQFSNSRSEMNVSTLELGDSALYLCASSLYPERTGTGSYNEQFFGPGTRLTVL.